The rows below give T cell receptor beta chains drawn from one sample of a study of T cell responses to AZD1222 COVID-19 vaccine. Clones were sequenced by immunoSEQ multiplex PCR, and TCRdb holds only the in-frame ones, with some missing. The sample includes about 120,000 clones, more than 75% of them seen just once. The sequencing here drew on peripheral blood, taken 28 days after the second AZD1222 dose. The source of these receptors is an adult who received the AZD1222 COVID-19 vaccine. CDR3s include the opening cysteine and the closing phenylalanine or tryptophan. The D gene is left open where the match is weak. Clone size is shown for a subset of rows, as once, few, many or a class of expanded clone.

TRBD2	TRBV3-1/TRBV3-2	.	TRBJ2-2	19	CASSQDPNFSGRNTGELFF	TGTGCCAGCAGCCAGGACCCGAACTTTAGCGGGAGAAACACCGGGGAGCTGTTTTTT
.	TRBV19	.	TRBJ2-7	17	CASSISLIRAKPYEQYF	TGTGCCAGTAGTATTTCTCTTATCCGGGCTAAGCCCTACGAGCAGTACTTC
.	TRBV19	.	TRBJ1-5	14	CASSDYTGNQPQHF	TGTGCCAGTAGTGACTATACAGGGAATCAGCCCCAGCATTTT
.	TRBV7-2	.	TRBJ1-1	14	CASSLAPLDYEAFF	TGTGCCAGCAGCTTGGCGCCGCTGGACTACGAAGCTTTCTTT
TRBD1	TRBV4-3	.	TRBJ1-2	15	CASSHDRGQPYGYTF	TGCGCCAGCAGCCACGACAGGGGCCAGCCCTATGGCTACACCTTC
.	TRBV12-3/TRBV12-4	.	TRBJ1-2	13	CASTLHANYGYTF	TGTGCCAGCACCCTCCACGCTAACTATGGCTACACCTTC
.	TRBV6-4	.	TRBJ2-3	14	CASSERGSTDTQYF	TGTGCCAGCAGTGAGCGGGGTAGCACAGATACGCAGTATTTT
TRBD1	TRBV28	few	TRBJ1-5	16	CASTVPGQGRNQPQHF	TGTGCCAGCACTGTTCCCGGACAGGGTCGCAATCAGCCCCAGCATTTT
.	TRBV2	.	TRBJ2-3	14	CASSVGSGTDTQYF	TGTGCCAGCAGTGTAGGGTCAGGCACAGATACGCAGTATTTT
TRBD1	TRBV25-1	.	TRBJ1-5	17	CASSESPPGRGLQPQHF	TGTGCCAGCAGTGAATCCCCACCAGGCAGGGGGCTTCAGCCCCAGCATTTT
TRBD2	TRBV28	.	TRBJ2-1	16	CASSRSSGEDYNEQFF	TGTGCCAGCAGTCGGTCTAGCGGAGAGGACTACAATGAGCAGTTCTTC
.	TRBV10-3	once	TRBJ2-7	12	CAISERVGEQYF	TGTGCCATCAGTGAGCGGGTCGGGGAGCAGTACTTC
TRBD1	TRBV27	.	TRBJ2-7	15	CASTTPGGPSQEQYF	TGTGCCAGCACCACACCAGGGGGACCTTCTCAGGAGCAGTACTTC
TRBD1	TRBV6-1	.	TRBJ1-2	13	CASRGQGVYGYTF	TGTGCCAGCCGAGGACAGGGAGTCTATGGCTACACCTTC
.	TRBV10-3	.	TRBJ1-1	14	CAISETGRGTEAFF	TGTGCCATCAGTGAGACCGGGAGGGGCACTGAAGCTTTCTTT
.	TRBV11-2	.	TRBJ2-5	13	CASSPSGIETQYF	TGTGCCAGCAGTCCATCAGGGATAGAGACCCAGTACTTC
TRBD1	TRBV15	.	TRBJ1-4	16	CATSRDLGQPNEKLFF	TGTGCCACCAGCAGAGATTTGGGACAGCCGAATGAAAAACTGTTTTTT
TRBD2	TRBV18	.	TRBJ2-7	14	CASSPRGVAYEQYF	TGTGCCAGCTCACCGCGGGGGGTAGCCTACGAGCAGTACTTC
.	TRBV11-2	.	TRBJ2-3	15	CASSPSLGFTDTQYF	TGTGCCAGCAGCCCTTCCCTCGGATTCACAGATACGCAGTATTTT
.	TRBV9	.	TRBJ1-3	14	CASSKTVSGNTIYF	TGTGCCAGCAGCAAGACAGTCTCTGGAAACACCATATATTTT
.	TRBV11-2	.	TRBJ1-2	15	CASSPERATKHGYTF	TGTGCCAGCAGCCCAGAGAGGGCCACTAAACATGGCTACACCTTC
TRBD2	TRBV19	.	TRBJ2-4	17	CASSIRGGWELKNIQYF	TGTGCCAGTAGTATAAGGGGAGGGTGGGAACTCAAAAACATTCAGTACTTC
TRBD1	TRBV25-1	.	TRBJ1-2	13	CATQPGQGIGYTF	TGTGCCACCCAACCGGGACAGGGGATTGGCTACACCTTC
.	TRBV24-1	.	TRBJ2-1	14	CATRGPGAGNEQFF	TGTGCCACCAGGGGCCCCGGGGCGGGAAATGAGCAGTTCTTC
TRBD2	TRBV5-1	.	TRBJ2-3	15	CASSQPGLAGGTQYF	TGCGCCAGCAGTCAACCGGGACTAGCGGGAGGTACGCAGTATTTT
TRBD2	TRBV24-1	.	TRBJ2-2	16	CATSDSQGGFPGELFF	TGTGCCACCAGTGATTCCCAGGGAGGGTTCCCCGGGGAGCTGTTTTTT
TRBD1	TRBV29-1	.	TRBJ1-4	14	CSVEGDRSGEKLFF	TGCAGCGTTGAGGGGGACAGGAGTGGGGAAAAACTGTTTTTT
TRBD2	TRBV6-6	.	TRBJ2-3	17	CASSPAGLAGVEDTQYF	TGTGCCAGCAGTCCCGCTGGACTAGCGGGAGTGGAAGATACGCAGTATTTT
TRBD1	TRBV2	.	TRBJ2-5	14	CASSITGDGETQYF	TGTGCCAGCAGTATAACAGGGGACGGAGAGACCCAGTACTTC
.	TRBV6-5	.	TRBJ2-4	16	CASSYSRFSYEDIQYF	TGTGCCAGCAGTTACTCCAGGTTCAGCTATGAGGACATTCAGTACTTC
TRBD1	TRBV5-6	.	TRBJ1-1	16	CASSLRTGPRRTEAFF	TGTGCCAGCAGCCTTCGGACAGGGCCCCGACGGACTGAAGCTTTCTTT
.	TRBV27	.	TRBJ2-6	17	CASCRQLLASGANVLTF	TGTGCCAGCTGTAGACAGCTCCTCGCCTCTGGGGCCAACGTCCTGACTTTC
TRBD1	TRBV7-9	.	TRBJ2-7	14	CASSSGQVSYEQYF	TGTGCCAGCAGCAGCGGACAGGTTAGCTACGAGCAGTACTTC
.	TRBV6-5	once	TRBJ2-1	11	CASSYKGEQFF	TGTGCCAGCAGTTATAAGGGTGAGCAGTTCTTC
.	TRBV4-2	.	TRBJ1-3	16	CASSQDHSYSGNTIYF	TGTGCCAGCAGCCAGGACCACAGTTACTCTGGAAACACCATATATTTT
.	TRBV19	.	TRBJ2-7	14	CASSGTGGPYEQYF	TGTGCCAGTAGTGGGACTGGGGGTCCTTACGAGCAGTACTTC
TRBD2	TRBV7-2	.	TRBJ2-1	15	CASSSGLAGGNEQFF	TGTGCCAGCAGCTCGGGACTAGCGGGTGGGAATGAGCAGTTCTTC
.	TRBV6-4	.	TRBJ1-2	14	CASSDSAGYYGYTF	TGTGCCAGCAGTGACTCGGCGGGGTACTATGGCTACACCTTC
.	TRBV7-6	.	TRBJ1-5	13	CASSLGVNQPQHF	TGTGCCAGCAGCTTAGGGGTCAATCAGCCCCAGCATTTT
TRBD1	TRBV29-1	once	TRBJ2-5	12	CSVDRGRETQYF	TGCAGCGTTGACAGGGGGCGGGAGACCCAGTACTTC
.	TRBV29-1	.	TRBJ1-3	12	CSALTDTNTIYF	TGCAGCGCCCTAACAGATACAAACACCATATATTTT
TRBD1	TRBV18	.	TRBJ1-2	18	CASSPLGTGTGGSYGYTF	TGTGCCAGCTCACCACTGGGAACCGGGACAGGGGGCAGCTATGGCTACACCTTC
.	TRBV7-2	.	TRBJ2-4	15	CASSFTDLAKNIQYF	TGTGCCAGCAGCTTCACAGATCTAGCCAAAAACATTCAGTACTTC
.	TRBV7-2	.	TRBJ2-1	15	CASSLRLPGHNEQFF	TGTGCCAGCAGCCTTAGACTACCTGGACACAATGAGCAGTTCTTC
TRBD1	TRBV30	.	TRBJ1-2	18	CAWGSWGQARTVNYGYTF	TGTGCCTGGGGATCGTGGGGACAGGCACGAACGGTTAACTATGGCTACACCTTC
.	TRBV5-1	.	TRBJ2-7	16	CASSLDGGRPKYEQYF	TGCGCCAGCAGCTTGGATGGGGGCCGACCGAAATACGAGCAGTACTTC
TRBD1	TRBV19	.	TRBJ2-7	14	CASSRGTGPWEQYF	TGTGCCAGTAGTCGGGGGACAGGGCCGTGGGAGCAGTACTTC
TRBD1	TRBV7-9	.	TRBJ1-2	14	CASSLVTGTYGYTF	TGTGCCAGCAGCTTAGTGACAGGGACCTATGGCTACACCTTC
.	TRBV27	once	TRBJ2-1	14	CASSRLSSYNEQFF	TGTGCCAGCAGTCGATTAAGCTCCTACAATGAGCAGTTCTTC
.	TRBV5-4	.	TRBJ1-3	13	CASSPRGGNTIYF	TGTGCCAGCAGCCCCCGAGGCGGAAACACCATATATTTT
.	TRBV7-3	.	TRBJ2-7	13	CASSIGQRNEQYF	TGTGCCAGCAGCATAGGACAGAGGAACGAGCAGTACTTC
.	TRBV6-2/TRBV6-3	.	TRBJ1-5	15	CASSYGGAPNQPQHF	TGTGCCAGCAGTTACGGCGGCGCCCCCAATCAGCCCCAGCATTTT
.	TRBV5-1	.	TRBJ1-1	14	CASRLAILNTEAFF	TGCGCCAGCCGTCTAGCTATCCTGAACACTGAAGCTTTCTTT
TRBD1	TRBV5-6	.	TRBJ2-7	14	CASSLSQGASEQYF	TGTGCCAGCAGCTTGTCTCAGGGGGCGTCCGAGCAGTACTTC
TRBD2	TRBV5-5	.	TRBJ2-5	16	CASSPRTSGAQETQYF	TGTGCCAGCAGCCCCAGGACTAGCGGGGCTCAAGAGACCCAGTACTTC
.	TRBV25-1	few	TRBJ2-2	12	CASSVYIGELFF	TGTGCCAGCAGTGTTTACATCGGGGAGCTGTTTTTT